A selection of T cell receptor beta chains follows, all from one sample in a study of tumor-infiltrating lymphocytes in primary liver carcinoma. TCRdb processed the multiplex PCR reads anew with MiXCR; each CDR3 protein has one entry. The table includes approximately 300,000 distinct CDR3 sequences, roughly 60% detected once. The sequenced sample consisted of peripheral blood. Receptors were obtained from a man between 35 and 55 years old with primary liver carcinoma and hepatitis B virus infection. Each CDR3 is given without its conserved first and last residue. Fields, in order: J gene, V gene, CDR3 protein.

j_gene: TRBJ1-1
v_gene: TRBV11-2
CDR3aa: ASSPLGTEFMNTEVF

j_gene: TRBJ1-1
v_gene: TRBV12-3/TRBV12-4
CDR3aa: ASILGSGGNIEAF

j_gene: TRBJ1-1
v_gene: TRBV4-1
CDR3aa: ASSQAGRITEAF

j_gene: TRBJ1-2
v_gene: TRBV28
CDR3aa: ASSFAGTGILYYGYT

j_gene: TRBJ1-2
v_gene: TRBV29-1
CDR3aa: IATTERNYGYT

j_gene: TRBJ2-7
v_gene: TRBV5-4
CDR3aa: AISPARGGSYEQY

j_gene: TRBJ2-1
v_gene: TRBV19
CDR3aa: ASSIVAGNNEQF

j_gene: TRBJ2-4
v_gene: TRBV11-1
CDR3aa: ACSFPGTSGTKNIHY

j_gene: TRBJ1-1
v_gene: TRBV4-3
CDR3aa: ASSQEGLDTEAF

j_gene: TRBJ2-7
v_gene: TRBV5-4
CDR3aa: ASSVGGQGLYEQY

j_gene: TRBJ2-5
v_gene: TRBV29-1
CDR3aa: SATPGKSQY

j_gene: TRBJ2-2
v_gene: TRBV5-1
CDR3aa: ASSLGPAGASGGELL

j_gene: TRBJ2-1
v_gene: TRBV5-1
CDR3aa: ASSPDGRQGNEQF

j_gene: TRBJ2-2
v_gene: TRBV29-1
CDR3aa: STLIGHPNTGELF

j_gene: TRBJ1-2
v_gene: TRBV29-1
CDR3aa: SVEPRTDLFRGYT

j_gene: TRBJ2-1
v_gene: TRBV28
CDR3aa: ASSFRLNNAQF

j_gene: TRBJ2-1
v_gene: TRBV11-3
CDR3aa: ASSLSERGGNEQF

j_gene: TRBJ2-3
v_gene: TRBV6-5
CDR3aa: ASSPTSGGSTDTQY

j_gene: TRBJ2-3
v_gene: TRBV11-3
CDR3aa: ASSRQGAADTQY

j_gene: TRBJ2-7
v_gene: TRBV11-2
CDR3aa: ASSWLAGTQRSYEQY

j_gene: TRBJ1-3
v_gene: TRBV28
CDR3aa: ASSLGQSSGNTIY

j_gene: TRBJ1-1
v_gene: TRBV5-4
CDR3aa: ASSLNSEAF

j_gene: TRBJ2-5
v_gene: TRBV5-1
CDR3aa: ASSFDSPQETQY

j_gene: TRBJ2-2
v_gene: TRBV5-4
CDR3aa: ACSSTWAGSGTGELF

j_gene: TRBJ2-7
v_gene: TRBV11-3
CDR3aa: TSGLDPGTPYEQY

j_gene: TRBJ2-3
v_gene: TRBV5-1
CDR3aa: ASSSGSGTDTQY

j_gene: TRBJ2-5
v_gene: TRBV5-4
CDR3aa: ASSLARVSRETQY

j_gene: TRBJ1-2
v_gene: TRBV4-3
CDR3aa: ASSQYTGSGYGYT

j_gene: TRBJ1-6
v_gene: TRBV7-9
CDR3aa: ASSRGANKHSPLH

j_gene: TRBJ1-1
v_gene: TRBV29-1
CDR3aa: SVVLSWTEAF

j_gene: TRBJ2-7
v_gene: TRBV21-1
CDR3aa: TISRDTSYEQY

j_gene: TRBJ2-2
v_gene: TRBV12-3/TRBV12-4
CDR3aa: ASSLVPNPGGELF

j_gene: TRBJ2-5
v_gene: TRBV12-3/TRBV12-4
CDR3aa: ASSLYGGAQKTQY

j_gene: TRBJ2-1
v_gene: TRBV11-2
CDR3aa: PNSLDPGPYNEQF

j_gene: TRBJ2-2
v_gene: TRBV5-1
CDR3aa: ASSQGLAANTGELF

j_gene: TRBJ2-1
v_gene: TRBV29-1
CDR3aa: SVGGIVGNEQF

j_gene: TRBJ2-2
v_gene: TRBV5-1
CDR3aa: ASSLSGVTGELF

j_gene: TRBJ1-3
v_gene: TRBV28
CDR3aa: ASSTLGGGNTIY

j_gene: TRBJ2-1
v_gene: TRBV6-2/TRBV6-3
CDR3aa: ASSYSTNSYDQV

j_gene: TRBJ1-1
v_gene: TRBV5-1
CDR3aa: ASSLDGDHTEAF

j_gene: TRBJ1-2
v_gene: TRBV7-9
CDR3aa: ASSFASRQGSYT

j_gene: TRBJ2-3
v_gene: TRBV12-3/TRBV12-4
CDR3aa: ASKTTSGYTDTQY

j_gene: TRBJ1-3
v_gene: TRBV30
CDR3aa: AWTLGGQTYSGKTIY

j_gene: TRBJ2-2
v_gene: TRBV13
CDR3aa: ASSSRDRGQRTGELF

j_gene: TRBJ1-1
v_gene: TRBV6-6
CDR3aa: ASSYPQGPHAEAF

j_gene: TRBJ2-7
v_gene: TRBV5-1
CDR3aa: ASANPGGYEQY

j_gene: TRBJ2-3
v_gene: TRBV6-5
CDR3aa: ASSSGVPTDTQY

j_gene: TRBJ1-2
v_gene: TRBV12-3/TRBV12-4
CDR3aa: ASRSTGGFPNYGYT

j_gene: TRBJ2-7
v_gene: TRBV6-2/TRBV6-3
CDR3aa: ASGVSGGYEQY

j_gene: TRBJ2-5
v_gene: TRBV6-6
CDR3aa: ATRRGPNQETQY

j_gene: TRBJ2-1
v_gene: TRBV29-1
CDR3aa: SVAGGTWGTYNEHF

j_gene: TRBJ1-6
v_gene: TRBV5-1
CDR3aa: ASSLLIGEQSPLH

j_gene: TRBJ1-4
v_gene: TRBV28
CDR3aa: ASSPRGGLDEKLF

j_gene: TRBJ2-3
v_gene: TRBV7-9
CDR3aa: ASGFRAVTDTQY

j_gene: TRBJ2-1
v_gene: TRBV4-2
CDR3aa: ANKRLAGDNEQF

j_gene: TRBJ2-4
v_gene: TRBV24-1
CDR3aa: ATRAGTGENIQY

j_gene: TRBJ1-2
v_gene: TRBV29-1
CDR3aa: SARSGGNSIHGYT